Below, one T cell receptor beta chain is given with its context. What it binds is not known. This record comes from a study of T cells expressing NK-cell markers. Background on the study: Source material for TCR beta repertoires consisted of sorted CD3+CD56+NKG2C+, CD3+CD56+NKG2C- and CD3+CD56-NKG2C+ T cells. Within the sequenced cohort of eight donors, seven exhibited HCMV seropositivity and one was seronegative.

After re-calling the 5' RACE reads, TCRdb lists one entry per CDR3 protein, DNA absent. Its table records 500,000 or so distinct CDR3 sequences. CDR3 length: 15 residues. Study-level findings and limits: The HCMV specificity of the expanded NKG2C+ T cell clones stayed unresolved. Among several donors, these clonotypes also ranked first in the CD3+CD56-NKG2C+ fraction.

This receptor was obtained from a man aged 18 to 30 in good health. Material: blood T cells: a sorted CD56 or NKG2C T cell subset, CD4+ or CD8+ T cells, or bulk PBMC T cells (not recorded which). V usage is TRBV12-3 or TRBV12-4 and J usage is TRBJ2-7; TCRdb reports TRBD2, a call that lacks DNA to check it against. CDR3 protein: CASRGGQQLTNEQYF.